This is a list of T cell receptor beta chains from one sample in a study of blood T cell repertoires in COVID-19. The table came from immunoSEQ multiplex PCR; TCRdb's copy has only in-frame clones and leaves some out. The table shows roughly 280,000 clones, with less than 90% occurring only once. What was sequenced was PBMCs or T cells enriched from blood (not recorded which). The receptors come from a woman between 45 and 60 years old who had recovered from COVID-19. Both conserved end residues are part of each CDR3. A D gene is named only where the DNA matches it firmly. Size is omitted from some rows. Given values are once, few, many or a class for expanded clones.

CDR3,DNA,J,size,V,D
CASSLRPGTEFTGQYF,TGTGCCAGCAGCTTACGACCCGGGACAGAGTTTACGGGGCAGTACTTC,TRBJ2-7,-,TRBV11-2,TRBD1
CASGGGLSYEQYF,TGTGCCAGCGGGGGGGGACTTTCCTACGAGCAGTACTTC,TRBJ2-7,once,TRBV28,TRBD2
CASSWTGGTTEAFF,TGTGCCAGTAGCTGGACAGGGGGGACCACTGAAGCTTTCTTT,TRBJ1-1,once,TRBV19,TRBD1
CAWSPASGGIETQYF,TGTGCCTGGAGTCCTGCTAGCGGGGGCATAGAGACCCAGTACTTC,TRBJ2-5,-,TRBV30,TRBD2
CASSLSERQGGGYTF,TGTGCCAGCAGTTTATCCGAACGACAGGGCGGTGGCTACACCTTC,TRBJ1-2,-,TRBV28,TRBD1
CASSEAGGADTQYF,TGTGCCAGCAGTGAAGCGGGGGGGGCCGATACGCAGTATTTT,TRBJ2-3,-,TRBV6-1,-
CASSPSGRASNTQYF,TGCGCCAGCAGCCCTAGCGGGAGGGCCTCAAATACGCAGTATTTT,TRBJ2-3,-,TRBV5-1,TRBD2
CASSIRDSPYEQYF,TGTGCCAGTAGTATCCGGGACTCTCCCTACGAGCAGTACTTC,TRBJ2-7,-,TRBV19,-
CASSLDGTGGYTF,TGCGCCAGCAGCTTGGACGGGACAGGTGGCTACACCTTC,TRBJ1-2,-,TRBV5-1,TRBD1
CASSPTGGASYEQYF,TGTGCCAGCAGCCCGACAGGGGGCGCTTCTTACGAGCAGTACTTC,TRBJ2-7,few,TRBV9,TRBD1
CATSSGRGPQYSNQPQHF,TGTGCCACCAGCAGCGGTCGAGGCCCCCAATATAGCAATCAGCCCCAGCATTTT,TRBJ1-5,-,TRBV15,-
CASSLGDRVNYGYTF,TGTGCCAGCAGCTTAGGCGACAGGGTAAACTATGGCTACACCTTC,TRBJ1-2,-,TRBV7-9,TRBD1
CARSLHLRGVGTEAFF,TGTGCCAGAAGCTTGCATCTGCGGGGAGTTGGCACTGAAGCTTTCTTT,TRBJ1-1,-,TRBV5-3,-
CASSWGQGAVRMNTEAFF,TGCGCCAGCAGCTGGGGACAGGGGGCCGTTAGGATGAACACTGAAGCTTTCTTT,TRBJ1-1,-,TRBV5-1,TRBD1
CASSYSRGGRPQHF,TGTGCCAGCAGTTACTCGAGGGGGGGCCGGCCCCAGCATTTT,TRBJ1-5,-,TRBV6-5,-
CASSEQRGRADTQYF,TGTGCCAGCAGTGAGCAGCGGGGGCGGGCAGATACGCAGTATTTT,TRBJ2-3,-,TRBV6-1,TRBD2
CASSVSGRGPDTQYF,TGCGCCAGCAGTGTAAGCGGGAGAGGGCCAGATACGCAGTATTTT,TRBJ2-3,-,TRBV10-1,TRBD2
CASSPDRGRTGYEQFF,TGCGCCAGCAGCCCGGACAGGGGGCGGACGGGATATGAGCAGTTCTTC,TRBJ2-1,-,TRBV4-1,TRBD1
CASSIWTENTGELFF,TGTGCCAGTAGTATCTGGACAGAGAACACCGGGGAGCTGTTTTTT,TRBJ2-2,-,TRBV19,-
CATSDSSGPLVTDTQYF,TGTGCCACCAGTGACTCTTCCGGTCCCTTAGTCACAGATACGCAGTATTTT,TRBJ2-3,-,TRBV24-1,-
CASSSWDSTYEQYF,TGTGCCAGCAGCTCTTGGGACAGCACCTACGAGCAGTACTTC,TRBJ2-7,once,TRBV27,TRBD1
CASSLTPSGRADTQYF,TGTGCCAGCAGCTTAACCCCTAGCGGGAGGGCAGATACGCAGTATTTT,TRBJ2-3,-,TRBV7-3,TRBD2
CAISDRNYGYTF,TGTGCCATCAGCGACAGGAACTATGGCTACACCTTC,TRBJ1-2,-,TRBV10-3,-
CASRTGEWYGYTF,TGTGCCAGCAGAACAGGGGAGTGGTATGGCTACACCTTC,TRBJ1-2,-,TRBV6-5,TRBD1
CASIPLGREVPPFGYTF,TGTGCCAGCATCCCTTTAGGCCGGGAAGTCCCTCCGTTCGGCTACACCTTC,TRBJ1-2,-,TRBV28,-
CASSPGGSARGNEQFF,TGTGCCAGCAGCCCCGGAGGAAGCGCGAGAGGCAATGAGCAGTTCTTC,TRBJ2-1,-,TRBV7-2,-
CASSPKTGGSQPQHF,TGTGCCAGCAGTCCCAAGACAGGGGGCAGTCAGCCCCAGCATTTT,TRBJ1-5,-,TRBV28,TRBD1
CASSVDDSPNTEAFF,TGTGCCAGCAGTGTCGACGACAGCCCGAACACTGAAGCTTTCTTT,TRBJ1-1,-,TRBV6-4,-
CASSLTGETQYF,TGTGCCAGCAGTTTAACCGGGGAGACCCAGTACTTC,TRBJ2-5,-,TRBV28,-
CASSYEGTGLTEAFF,TGTGCCAGCAGTTACGAGGGGACAGGGCTGACTGAAGCTTTCTTT,TRBJ1-1,-,TRBV6-5,TRBD1
CASSRTGTGLYEQYF,TGTGCCAGTAGTAGAACCGGGACAGGGCTCTACGAGCAGTACTTC,TRBJ2-7,-,TRBV19,TRBD1
CASSQEAGQETQYF,TGTGCCAGCAGCCAAGAAGCCGGCCAAGAGACCCAGTACTTC,TRBJ2-5,-,TRBV4-2,-
CASRHSNQPQHF,TGTGCCAGCAGACATAGCAATCAGCCCCAGCATTTT,TRBJ1-5,-,TRBV6-5,-
CATGQGYEQYF,TGTGCCACCGGACAAGGCTACGAGCAGTACTTC,TRBJ2-7,-,TRBV24-1,-
CASKSMSSEAYNEQFF,TGTGCCAGCAAGTCCATGTCATCAGAGGCCTACAATGAGCAGTTCTTC,TRBJ2-1,-,TRBV28,-